Listed below are T cell receptor beta chains from one sample, sequenced in a study of blood T cell repertoires in COVID-19. Clones were sequenced by immunoSEQ multiplex PCR, and TCRdb holds only the in-frame ones, with some missing. The sample holds under 200,000 clones, about 88% seen once. The sequencing sample was made of PBMCs or T cells enriched from blood (not recorded which). All receptors derive from a middle-aged man who had recovered from COVID-19. Each CDR3 is given with its conserved first and last residue. A D gene is named only where the DNA matches it firmly. Only part of the rows carry a size: once, few, many, or a class if the clone is expanded.

CDR3nt: TGCGCCAGCCGCGGGGTGGGCTACAATGAGCAGTTCTTC
CDR3aa: CASRGVGYNEQFF
abundance: .
j_gene: TRBJ2-1
d_gene: .
v_gene: TRBV5-1

CDR3nt: TGTGCCAGCAGCTTGGCCCCCACAGGGATGAACACTGAAGCTTTCTTT
CDR3aa: CASSLAPTGMNTEAFF
abundance: .
j_gene: TRBJ1-1
d_gene: .
v_gene: TRBV5-6

CDR3nt: TGTGCCATCAGTGAGGTGGGGGGTAAAGAGACCCAGTACTTC
CDR3aa: CAISEVGGKETQYF
abundance: .
j_gene: TRBJ2-5
d_gene: .
v_gene: TRBV10-3

CDR3nt: TGTGCCAGCAGACTTATTAAAGGACAGGGGGCCTCCTATAATTCACCCCTCCACTTT
CDR3aa: CASRLIKGQGASYNSPLHF
abundance: .
j_gene: TRBJ1-6
d_gene: TRBD1
v_gene: TRBV2

CDR3nt: TGTGCCAGCAGCCCCCGACCCGGGGGTGGTATGTCACCCCTCCACTTT
CDR3aa: CASSPRPGGGMSPLHF
abundance: .
j_gene: TRBJ1-6
d_gene: .
v_gene: TRBV7-2

CDR3nt: TGTGCCAGCAGCCCAAAACCCTCCCTCTCTAGGGGAAACACCATATATTTT
CDR3aa: CASSPKPSLSRGNTIYF
abundance: .
j_gene: TRBJ1-3
d_gene: .
v_gene: TRBV7-2

CDR3nt: TGTGCCAGCAGCTTCGGGACAATCAACTCTGGAAACACCATATATTTT
CDR3aa: CASSFGTINSGNTIYF
abundance: .
j_gene: TRBJ1-3
d_gene: .
v_gene: TRBV7-8

CDR3nt: TGTGCCAGCAGCAGACAGATGTACAATGAGCAGTTCTTC
CDR3aa: CASSRQMYNEQFF
abundance: .
j_gene: TRBJ2-1
d_gene: .
v_gene: TRBV6-5

CDR3nt: TGTGCCAGCAGCTTTGGAGAGGGCTCCTACAATGAGCAGTTCTTC
CDR3aa: CASSFGEGSYNEQFF
abundance: .
j_gene: TRBJ2-1
d_gene: .
v_gene: TRBV5-8

CDR3nt: TGTGCCAGCAGCTTAGCATTGGGGCGCGATGAGCAGTTCTTC
CDR3aa: CASSLALGRDEQFF
abundance: .
j_gene: TRBJ2-1
d_gene: .
v_gene: TRBV7-2

CDR3nt: TGTGCCAGTAGGACAAGTGGAAACACCATATATTTT
CDR3aa: CASRTSGNTIYF
abundance: .
j_gene: TRBJ1-3
d_gene: .
v_gene: TRBV19

CDR3nt: TGCGCCAGCAGCCAGGGACAGGGATTCTATGGCTACACCTTC
CDR3aa: CASSQGQGFYGYTF
abundance: .
j_gene: TRBJ1-2
d_gene: TRBD1
v_gene: TRBV5-1

CDR3nt: TGCGCCAGCAGCTTGGTCGGGGGGCCGGGACAAGAGACCCAGTACTTC
CDR3aa: CASSLVGGPGQETQYF
abundance: .
j_gene: TRBJ2-5
d_gene: .
v_gene: TRBV5-1

CDR3nt: TGTGCCAGCAGCTTCGGGAGGAGCACTATAAACACTGAAGCTTTCTTT
CDR3aa: CASSFGRSTINTEAFF
abundance: .
j_gene: TRBJ1-1
d_gene: .
v_gene: TRBV7-9

CDR3nt: TGTGCCAGCAGCGCAGACAGGGGGTACGGGGAGCTGTTTTTT
CDR3aa: CASSADRGYGELFF
abundance: .
j_gene: TRBJ2-2
d_gene: TRBD1
v_gene: TRBV25-1

CDR3nt: TGTGCCAGCAGCTTAGAGACATCCTGGGCTGGAGAGACCCAGTACTTC
CDR3aa: CASSLETSWAGETQYF
abundance: .
j_gene: TRBJ2-5
d_gene: .
v_gene: TRBV11-2

CDR3nt: TGTGCCAGCAGCTTGGAGCAGGGATTTAATGAAAAACTGTTTTTT
CDR3aa: CASSLEQGFNEKLFF
abundance: few
j_gene: TRBJ1-4
d_gene: .
v_gene: TRBV11-2

CDR3nt: TGCGCCAGCAGCCAAGATCTAGCGGGCGGTCTCAATGAGCAGTTCTTC
CDR3aa: CASSQDLAGGLNEQFF
abundance: .
j_gene: TRBJ2-1
d_gene: TRBD2
v_gene: TRBV4-3

CDR3nt: TGTGCCAGCAGCTTAGGGAAGGGACTATCCGGAAACACCATATATTTT
CDR3aa: CASSLGKGLSGNTIYF
abundance: .
j_gene: TRBJ1-3
d_gene: .
v_gene: TRBV11-2

CDR3nt: TGCGCCAGCAGCTCGGGCCCCGGGACAGGATACACTGAAGCTTTCTTT
CDR3aa: CASSSGPGTGYTEAFF
abundance: once
j_gene: TRBJ1-1
d_gene: TRBD1
v_gene: TRBV5-1

CDR3nt: TGTGCCACCAGCAGAGATGCGTTGGAGACCCAGTACTTC
CDR3aa: CATSRDALETQYF
abundance: .
j_gene: TRBJ2-5
d_gene: .
v_gene: TRBV15

CDR3nt: TGTGCCAGCAGTTATACAGGGGGCGCGGGTCAGCCCCAGCATTTT
CDR3aa: CASSYTGGAGQPQHF
abundance: .
j_gene: TRBJ1-5
d_gene: TRBD1
v_gene: TRBV6-5

CDR3nt: TGTGCCAGCAGCGTAGGACAGAACTCCTATAATTCACCCCTCCACTTT
CDR3aa: CASSVGQNSYNSPLHF
abundance: .
j_gene: TRBJ1-6
d_gene: .
v_gene: TRBV9